A selection of T cell receptor beta chains follows, all from one sample in a study of Ad26.COV2.S vaccination and SARS-CoV-2 variants. Repertoires were generated with immunoSEQ multiplex PCR, while TCRdb's copy carries only in-frame clones and drops some. In the table there are approximately 340,000 clones, about 90% of which are singletons. The sequencing here drew on peripheral blood, taken after recovery from COVID-19. Receptor source: a human donor who had recovered from COVID-19. Each CDR3 is given with its conserved first and last residue. D genes are given only for firm matches. Size is omitted from some rows. Given values are once, few, many or a class for expanded clones.

>TRBD1|TRBV5-5|TRBJ2-5|-
CASSSGTGHRETQYF
TGTGCCAGCAGCTCCGGGACAGGGCATCGAGAGACCCAGTACTTC
>-|TRBV3-1/TRBV3-2|TRBJ1-2|-
CASSQVGGYTF
TGTGCCAGCAGCCAAGTAGGTGGCTACACCTTC
>-|TRBV10-1|TRBJ2-3|-
CASMRTPSLSTDTQYF
TGCGCCAGCATGAGAACTCCTTCACTTAGCACAGATACGCAGTATTTT
>-|TRBV7-8|TRBJ1-1|-
CASSRLRQAHNTEAFF
TGTGCCAGCAGTCGCCTCAGACAGGCGCATAACACTGAAGCTTTCTTT
>-|TRBV2|TRBJ2-5|-
CASSEWQNQETQYF
TGTGCCAGCAGTGAGTGGCAGAACCAAGAGACCCAGTACTTC
>TRBD1|TRBV6-5|TRBJ2-7|-
CASSQLTGGYEQYF
TGTGCCAGCAGCCAGTTGACAGGGGGCTACGAGCAGTACTTC
>TRBD2|TRBV7-2|TRBJ2-3|-
CASSSGLAGGTDTQYF
TGTGCCAGCAGCTCCGGACTAGCGGGGGGAACAGATACGCAGTATTTT
>TRBD1|TRBV29-1|TRBJ2-5|-
CSVAGQPGETQYF
TGCAGCGTTGCGGGACAGCCAGGGGAGACCCAGTACTTC
>-|TRBV5-1|TRBJ2-5|-
CASSLRRAVQETQYF
TGCGCCAGCAGCTTGCGGCGGGCGGTGCAAGAGACCCAGTACTTC
>TRBD1|TRBV5-6|TRBJ1-2|-
CASSVQGIHGYTF
TGTGCCAGCAGCGTACAGGGGATACATGGCTACACCTTC
>TRBD1|TRBV25-1|TRBJ2-6|-
CASTVTGAGANVLTF
TGTGCCAGCACCGTAACAGGGGCCGGGGCCAACGTCCTGACTTTC
>-|TRBV7-9|TRBJ1-1|-
CASSSHSSPGTEAFF
TGTGCCAGCAGCTCTCACTCGTCCCCCGGCACTGAAGCTTTCTTT
>TRBD2|TRBV7-9|TRBJ2-1|once
CASSLVAGGNNEQFF
TGTGCCAGCAGCTTGGTAGCGGGGGGCAACAATGAGCAGTTCTTC
>-|TRBV5-1|TRBJ1-4|-
CASPNWVRATNEKLFF
TGCGCCAGCCCAAACTGGGTCAGGGCAACTAATGAAAAACTGTTTTTT
>-|TRBV9|TRBJ2-1|-
CASSNPRTAAYNEQFF
TGTGCCAGCAGCAACCCTCGGACAGCCGCCTACAATGAGCAGTTCTTC
>-|TRBV5-4|TRBJ1-1|-
CASSSSGSGPEAFF
TGTGCCAGCAGCTCCTCGGGAAGCGGACCTGAAGCTTTCTTT
>TRBD1|TRBV6-6|TRBJ1-1|-
CASSPGQVGTEAFF
TGTGCCAGCAGCCCGGGACAGGTAGGCACTGAAGCTTTCTTT
>TRBD2|TRBV7-2|TRBJ2-7|few
CASSLGFRRGGIHEQYF
TGTGCCAGCAGCTTAGGGTTTCGGCGGGGGGGCATCCACGAGCAGTACTTC
>-|TRBV21-1|TRBJ2-5|-
CASSTRTSGGAQTQYF
TGTGCCAGCAGCACCCGGACTAGCGGGGGGGCACAGACCCAGTACTTC
>-|TRBV24-1|TRBJ1-1|few
CAKPPSRGTEAFF
TGTGCCAAACCCCCAAGCAGAGGCACTGAAGCTTTCTTT
>-|TRBV10-3|TRBJ1-5|-
CAISESDFVGGSGNQPQHF
TGTGCCATCAGTGAGTCTGATTTTGTTGGGGGCTCGGGCAATCAGCCCCAGCATTTT
>TRBD2|TRBV6-5|TRBJ2-5|once
CASSFSGVKETQYF
TGTGCCAGCAGCTTTAGCGGGGTGAAAGAGACCCAGTACTTC
>-|TRBV12-3/TRBV12-4|TRBJ2-5|-
CASSPEETQYF
TGTGCCAGCAGTCCAGAAGAGACCCAGTACTTC
>-|TRBV7-2|TRBJ2-3|-
CASSPTGGAQYF
TGTGCCAGCAGCCCCACGGGGGGCGCGCAGTATTTT
>TRBD2|TRBV5-4|TRBJ2-7|-
CASSHEIAGGPYEQYF
TGTGCCAGCAGTCACGAGATAGCGGGGGGTCCCTACGAGCAGTACTTC
>-|TRBV10-3|TRBJ1-2|-
CAISESSEDGYTF
TGTGCCATCAGTGAGTCTTCAGAAGATGGCTACACCTTC
>-|TRBV4-1|TRBJ2-1|-
CASSQDPAGGRNEQFF
TGCGCCAGCAGCCAAGACCCAGCGGGCGGACGCAATGAGCAGTTCTTC
>TRBD1|TRBV5-1|TRBJ1-1|-
CASSWDRSEAFF
TGCGCCAGCAGCTGGGACAGGTCTGAAGCTTTCTTT
>-|TRBV7-2|TRBJ2-3|-
CASSLNAPADTQYF
TGTGCCAGCAGCTTAAACGCTCCGGCAGATACGCAGTATTTT
>-|TRBV10-1|TRBJ1-1|-
CASSESGSTEAFF
TGCGCCAGCAGTGAGTCAGGGAGCACTGAAGCTTTCTTT
>TRBD1|TRBV29-1|TRBJ1-1|-
CSVITGDTEAFF
TGCAGCGTTATAACAGGGGACACTGAAGCTTTCTTT
>-|TRBV6-5|TRBJ1-4|-
CASSYGRGSVGEKLFF
TGTGCCAGCAGTTACGGAAGAGGTTCGGTTGGTGAAAAACTGTTTTTT
>TRBD2|TRBV5-4|TRBJ2-1|-
CASSPRRAGGLNEQFF
TGTGCCAGCAGCCCGCGGAGGGCGGGGGGTCTAAATGAGCAGTTCTTC
>TRBD1|TRBV7-8|TRBJ1-6|-
CASSLYRDRAFGNSPLHF
TGTGCCAGCAGCTTATACCGGGACAGGGCCTTTGGTAATTCACCCCTCCACTTT
>-|TRBV4-3|TRBJ1-4|-
CASSQSSRQEKLFF
TGCGCCAGCAGCCAAAGTAGCAGACAGGAAAAACTGTTTTTT
>-|TRBV6-2/TRBV6-3|TRBJ2-7|-
CASSYVYEQYF
TGTGCCAGCAGTTACGTCTACGAGCAGTACTTC
>-|TRBV6-6|TRBJ2-3|once
CASVAGSSTDTQYF
TGTGCCAGCGTGGCGGGGAGTAGCACAGATACGCAGTATTTT
>-|TRBV6-5|TRBJ1-2|-
CASMSGGAVGYTF
TGTGCCAGCATGTCTGGGGGGGCCGTTGGCTACACCTTC
>-|TRBV7-9|TRBJ2-4|-
CASSSLSDPGGDIQYF
TGTGCCAGCAGCTCCCTATCTGACCCGGGCGGAGACATTCAGTACTTC
>TRBD2|TRBV6-2/TRBV6-3|TRBJ2-2|-
CASSYPPSGSAGENTGELFF
TGTGCCAGCAGTTATCCGCCCTCGGGGAGCGCGGGGGAGAACACCGGGGAGCTGTTTTTT
>TRBD1|TRBV9|TRBJ1-2|-
CASSVAGTGGTPWGYTF
TGTGCCAGCAGCGTAGCCGGGACAGGGGGAACCCCGTGGGGCTACACCTTC